Listed below are T cell receptor beta chains from one sample, sequenced in a study of identical twins. From the 5' RACE reads, TCRdb called clonotypes with MiXCR, one entry per CDR3 protein. In the table there are about 240,000 distinct CDR3 sequences, 7.5% of which are singletons. This same sample was also part of a study on yellow fever vaccine responses in identical twins.

Source material: CD8+ T cells sorted from blood. These receptors all come from a woman between 18 and 29 years old in good health. Both conserved end residues are part of each CDR3. Each record gives: clone size, J gene, V gene, D gene, CDR3 DNA, CDR3 protein. A D gene is named only where the DNA matches it firmly. Clone sizes are given selectively: once, few, many, or a class where the clone is expanded.

>few|TRBJ2-1|TRBV15|TRBD2
TGTGCCACCTCGCCCCAATGGACTAGCAGCTCCTACAATGAGCAGTTCTTC
CATSPQWTSSSYNEQFF
>NA|TRBJ1-5|TRBV2|NA
TGTGCCAGCATAGGAGGGCTTGGCGGCCAGCCCCAGCATTTT
CASIGGLGGQPQHF
>few|TRBJ1-1|TRBV7-9|NA
TGTGCCAGCAGCTTAGTTCGGACGAACACTGAAGCTTTCTTT
CASSLVRTNTEAFF
>NA|TRBJ1-4|TRBV12-3/TRBV12-4|NA
TGTGCCAGCACTCTCCCGGGGGGCGAAAAACTGTTTTTT
CASTLPGGEKLFF
>few|TRBJ2-1|TRBV27|TRBD1
TGTGCCAGCAGTTTGAGCGTCCGGACAGGAGGCAATGAGCAGTTCTTC
CASSLSVRTGGNEQFF
>NA|TRBJ1-2|TRBV9|NA
TGTGCCAGCAGCGTACCAGGGGCAGGCCATGGCTACACCTTC
CASSVPGAGHGYTF
>NA|TRBJ2-1|TRBV7-6|TRBD2
TGTGCCAGCAGCGACAGGACTAGCGGGAGGGCCACTAATGAGCAGTTCTTC
CASSDRTSGRATNEQFF
>few|TRBJ2-7|TRBV11-2|NA
TGTGCCAGCAGCTTGAGTGGCGAGTACCCCTACGAGCAGTACTTC
CASSLSGEYPYEQYF
>NA|TRBJ1-1|TRBV29-1|NA
TGCAGCGTTGTGGGGTCTGAGGACAGAATAGGTGAAGCTTTCTTT
CSVVGSEDRIGEAFF
>many|TRBJ2-2|TRBV28|NA
TGTGCCAGCAGTTGGGTATATGGCACCGGGGAGCTGTTTTTT
CASSWVYGTGELFF
>many|TRBJ2-5|TRBV18|TRBD1
TGTGCCAGCTCACCTTGGACAGGGGGGTACCAAGAGACCCAGTACTTC
CASSPWTGGYQETQYF
>few|TRBJ1-1|TRBV29-1|NA
TGCAGCGTCGGAAAGAACACTGAAGCTTTCTTT
CSVGKNTEAFF
>NA|TRBJ2-5|TRBV2|TRBD2
TGTGCCAGCAGTCCAGGCCCGGGACTAGCGGGGGGGTTCGAGACCCAGTACTTC
CASSPGPGLAGGFETQYF
>few|TRBJ1-1|TRBV7-9|TRBD1
TGTGCCAGCAGCCCCCGGGACAGGAACACTGAAGCTTTCTTT
CASSPRDRNTEAFF
>NA|TRBJ2-1|TRBV12-3/TRBV12-4|TRBD2
TGTGCCAGCAGGGTAGCGGGGGGGCTCTATGAGCAGTTCTTC
CASRVAGGLYEQFF
>few|TRBJ2-6|TRBV29-1|NA
TGCAGCGTTGTTGGTACAGAGAAAGCCTCTGGGGCCGACGTCCTGACTTTC
CSVVGTEKASGADVLTF
>NA|TRBJ2-7|TRBV19|NA
TGTGCCAGTAGTATAGTTGGTAGGGGGGGCTACGAGCAGTACTTC
CASSIVGRGGYEQYF
>few|TRBJ2-2|TRBV12-3/TRBV12-4|NA
TGTGCCAGCAGTTTAGAAGGCGGTAGAACCGGGGAGCTGTTTTTT
CASSLEGGRTGELFF
>NA|TRBJ2-7|TRBV12-3/TRBV12-4|TRBD1
TGTGCCAGCAGTTCGTGGGACAGGGGGCTCTACGAGCAGTACTTC
CASSSWDRGLYEQYF